What follows are 13 T cell receptor beta chains derived from one specimen sequenced in a study of T cells after yellow fever vaccination. TCRdb passed the 5' RACE reads through MiXCR, listing each CDR3 protein once. The table has 250,000 to 350,000 distinct CDR3 sequences, approximately 4% seen once. This material consisted of PBMCs, taken 15 days after the yellow fever booster vaccination. The receptors were sampled from a man aged 18 to 29 who received the YFV17D yellow fever vaccine.

This clonotype was seen only a few times. The chain couples TRBV5-8 to TRBJ2-3, with D possibly matching TRBD1 (5 bases). This CDR3 has 12 residues. Germline assignment: CDR1 SGHTS and CDR2 YDEGEE. V was shortened by 4 bases and J by 15 bases, with 18 bases between the two germline ends. The CDR3 spells CASSRLGQGSYF. DNA for the CDR3: TGTGCCAGCAGCCGGCTGGGGCAAGGAAGCTATTTT.

This clonotype was counted at least ten times. V usage is TRBV6-2 or TRBV6-3 and J usage is TRBJ2-5; D uncertain. The germline V and J ends were trimmed by 1 base and 5 bases, with 14 bases remaining between them. CDR3 size: 15 residues. Per the germline V gene, CDR1 is MNHEY and CDR2 is SVGEGT. The CDR3 DNA sequence: TGTGCCAGCAGTTACTTGGAGCTGTCTAGGGAGACCCAGTACTTC. Protein: CASSYLELSRETQYF.

V gene TRBV12-3 or TRBV12-4 combines with J gene TRBJ1-1; 8 bases fit TRBD1. The CDR3 runs 16 residues. V trimming: 1 base; J trimming: 0 bases; junction bases outside the gene matches: 4. For the CDR3, the DNA is TGTGCCAGCAGTTTAGACCGGACAGGGATGAACACTGAAGCTTTCTTT. Protein: CASSLDRTGMNTEAFF.

The sample holds a few counts of this clonotype. The gene calls are TRBV7-2 and TRBJ1-6; possibly TRBD1 for D (5 bases). The CDR3 length is 14 residues. Germline-derived CDR1 and CDR2 are SGHTA and FQGNSA. V shed 5 bases and J shed 7 bases, with 12 bases lying between them. CDR3 loop: CASSPRGTNSPLHF. The CDR3 nucleotides read TGTGCCAGCAGCCCTCGGGGCACGAATTCACCCCTCCACTTT.

CDR3 loop: CSASYGTNTEAFF. CDR3 DNA sequence: TGCAGTGCTAGTTACGGTACGAACACTGAAGCTTTCTTT. The chain uses TRBV20-1 and TRBJ1-1; no reliable D call. V lost 3 bases, J lost 1 base, and 9 bases lay in between. CDR3 length: 13 residues. The germline V gene encodes CDR1 DFQATT and CDR2 SNEGSKA (reference sequence).

This clonotype turned up a few times. The CDR3 bases are TGTGCCAGCAGAACCGCGGGGGGCTCCTACAATGAGCAGTTCTTC. This codes for CASRTAGGSYNEQFF. This chain uses TRBV28 with TRBJ2-1; 8 bases match TRBD2. This CDR3 is built from 15 residues. Germline loops: CDR1 MDHEN, CDR2 SYDVKM. The V segment lost 6 bases and the J segment 0 bases; nucleotides outside the gene matches: 4.

This clonotype was counted ten times or more. This chain joins TRBV12-3 or TRBV12-4 and TRBJ2-2, with a weak D call TRBD2 (6 bases). The germline V and J ends were trimmed by 7 bases and 6 bases, with 15 bases remaining between them. The CDR3 has 14 residues. The CDR3 DNA reads TGTGCCAGCACCCCGAGCAGGAGGGCCGGGGAGCTGTTTTTT. Translated: CASTPSRRAGELFF.

This clonotype occurred many times. V gene TRBV6-2 or TRBV6-3 combines with J gene TRBJ2-7; possibly TRBD2 for D (6 bases). Germline loops: CDR1 MNHEY, CDR2 SVGEGT. V lost 2 bases, J lost 5 bases, and 16 bases lay in between. This CDR3 is 15 amino acids long. This chain's CDR3 is CASSYGGIWNNEQYV. Here the CDR3 DNA reads TGTGCCAGCAGTTACGGGGGGATCTGGAATAACGAGCAGTACGTC.

The rearrangement uses TRBV7-8 and TRBJ1-1, with a weak D call TRBD1 (5 bases). V was trimmed by 1 base and J by 0 bases, leaving 12 bases between them. The CDR3 consists of 16 residues. Germline V gene lookup returns CDR1 SGHVS and CDR2 FQNEAQ. CDR3 region: CASSLESIGVNTEAFF. In DNA form, the CDR3 reads TGTGCCAGCAGCTTAGAGAGTATAGGGGTGAACACTGAAGCTTTCTTT. The variable domain in full, with the rest retrieved from reference TRBV7-8 and TRBJ1-1, is GAGVSQSPRYKVAKRGQDVALRCDPISGHVSLFWYQQALGQGPEFLTYFQNEAQLDKSGLPSDRFFAERPEGSVSTLKIQRTQQEDSAVYLCASSLESIGVNTEAFFGQGTRLTVV.

This clonotype was counted many times. The chain links TRBV7-2 to TRBJ2-1; possible D gene TRBD2, 6 bases. This CDR3 contains 16 residues. V shed 2 bases and J shed 2 bases, with 13 bases lying between them. Germline assignment: CDR1 SGHTA and CDR2 FQGNSA. The CDR3 DNA is TGTGCCAGCAGCTTATCCTCTAGCGCTACCTACAATGAGCAGTTCTTC. Amino acid sequence: CASSLSSSATYNEQFF.

This clonotype was detected a few times. The chain recombines TRBV5-4 with TRBJ2-7; 8 positions match TRBD2. Germline loops: CDR1 SGHNT, CDR2 YYREEE (reference sequence). This CDR3 contains 12 residues. V lost 1 base, J lost 6 bases, and 0 bases stayed unmatched. The DNA of the CDR3 is TGTGCCAGCAGCTTGACTAGCGGCGAGCAGTACTTC. This gives the protein CASSLTSGEQYF.

V is TRBV7-6 and J is TRBJ1-5, with TRBD1 as a possible D gene (6 bases). CDR1 and CDR2 (germline): SGHVS, FNYEAQ. V was clipped by 1 base and J by 4 bases, with 8 bases between them. This CDR3 region has 14 residues. Here the CDR3 reads CASSLEQGNQPQHF. The CDR3, as DNA: TGTGCCAGCAGCTTAGAACAGGGAAATCAGCCCCAGCATTTT.

In its sample, this clonotype was seen many times. The chain links TRBV7-2 to TRBJ1-6; D is ambiguous. Deletions cut 5 bases from V and 10 bases from J, with 15 bases between. In germline, CDR1 is SGHTA, CDR2 FQGNSA. The CDR3 totals 14 residues. The CDR3: CASSLTRAESPLHF. DNA of the CDR3: TGTGCCAGCAGCCTAACTAGGGCAGAGTCACCCCTCCACTTT.